This T cell receptor beta chain was sequenced during a study of early T cells in non-severe SARS-CoV-2 infection. For the study at large: Sequencing of unsorted whole blood was done on bulk RNA, leaving chains unpaired.

Broader study findings: The study's VDJdb matching favored anti-spike CD8 responses and missed private and CD4 specificities.

About this clonotype: The antigen remains undetermined.

Individual cDNA molecules were tagged with unique molecular identifiers, the study reported. One entry per CDR3 protein, called by TCRdb with MiXCR from the 5' RACE reads. The data show about 77,000 distinct CDR3 sequences, approximately 15% seen once. Sequencing input: whole blood. The origin of this receptor is an adult who was a healthcare worker with PCR-confirmed SARS-CoV-2 infection or an uninfected control (not recorded which).

The DNA for the CDR3 is TGCAGCGTTGAATTGGAGACTAGCGGCAGCACAGATACGCAGTATTTT. Protein product: CSVELETSGSTDTQYF. The chain couples TRBV29-1 to TRBJ2-3; 9 nucleotides match TRBD2. The CDR3 runs 16 residues. Germline V gene lookup returns CDR1 SQVTM and CDR2 ANQGSEA. Trimming at V came to 2 bases and at J to 0 bases, leaving 6 bases not matched to a gene.